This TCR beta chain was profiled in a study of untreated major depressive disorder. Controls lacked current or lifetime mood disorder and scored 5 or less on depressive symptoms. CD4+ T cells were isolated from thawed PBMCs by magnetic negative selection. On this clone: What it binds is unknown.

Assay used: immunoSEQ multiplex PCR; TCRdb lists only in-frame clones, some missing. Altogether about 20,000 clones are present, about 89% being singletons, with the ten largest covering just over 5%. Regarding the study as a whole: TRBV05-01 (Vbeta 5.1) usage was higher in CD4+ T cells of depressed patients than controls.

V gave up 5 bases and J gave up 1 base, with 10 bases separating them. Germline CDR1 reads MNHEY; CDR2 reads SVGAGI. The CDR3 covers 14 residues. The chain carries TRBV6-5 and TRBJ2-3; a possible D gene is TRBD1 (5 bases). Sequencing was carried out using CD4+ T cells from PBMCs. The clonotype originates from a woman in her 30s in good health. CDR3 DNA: TGTGCCAGCAGTCAGGACACTGGCACAGATACGCAGTATTTT. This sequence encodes CASSQDTGTDTQYF.